The T cell receptor (beta chain) under discussion was sequenced for a study of PD-1 blockade in classical Hodgkin lymphoma. Findings and caveats of the study: Newly diagnosed patients were reported to exhibit reduced baseline TCR diversity relative to healthy donors.

Worth noting for this clone: Its antigen is still unknown.

The table came from immunoSEQ multiplex PCR; TCRdb's copy has only in-frame clones and leaves some out. Of approximately 73,000 clones listed, 85% to 95% are singletons. Every patient experienced relapse after autologous stem cell transplantation, and brentuximab vedotin exposure varied. Responses achieved at best were complete response, partial response or progressive disease. The sequenced sample was peripheral blood mononuclear cells (PBMCs), obtained at baseline. This sequence originates from a human donor with classical Hodgkin lymphoma.

The DNA for the CDR3 is TGTGCCAGCAGCTTGAACACCGGGGAGCTGTTTTTT. It yields the protein CASSLNTGELFF. The rearrangement links TRBV7-9 to TRBJ2-2; D remains ambiguous. Trimming stripped 3 bases from V and 1 base from J, with 0 bases between. The germline CDR1 and CDR2 sequences are SEHNR and FQNEAQ (reference sequence). The CDR3 is 12 residues long.